This record looks at one TCR beta chain sequence and its context. This specimen belongs to a study of memory CD4+ T cells and cytomegalovirus serostatus. The sort gate was single viable CD3+CD4+CD8-CD45RO+ cells for memory CD4+ T cells. Repertoires were generated with immunoSEQ multiplex PCR, while TCRdb's copy carries only in-frame clones and drops some. The data hold approximately 27,000 clones, with 76% observed a single time. This clonotype originated in an adult in good health and CMV-seronegative. The sample comprised memory CD4+ T cells from blood.

The CDR3 DNA sequence: TGTGCCAGCACCTGGAACAGGGAGCGCGAATCACCCCTCCACTTT. It translates to CASTWNRERESPLHF. The V gene is TRBV7-9, the J gene TRBJ1-6, with a possible D match to TRBD1 (6 bases). This CDR3 region has 15 residues. Trimming took 7 bases from V and 10 from J, leaving 20 bases between them. Germline V gives CDR1 SEHNR, CDR2 FQNEAQ (reference sequence). Full variable domain (outside the CDR3, taken from reference TRBV7-9 and TRBJ1-6): DTGVSQNPRHKITKRGQNVTFRCDPISEHNRLYWYRQTLGQGPEFLTYFQNEAQLEKSRLLSDRFSAERPKGSFSTLEIQRTEQGDSAMYLCASTWNRERESPLHFGNGTRLTVT.